This TCR beta chain was retrieved from a study of molecular identifiers for immune sequencing clone quantification. Overall study findings and caveats: Clones carrying above 20 RNA copies accounted for over 97% of effector molecules, under 1% in naive cells.

Comments on this clonotype: Its antigen remains unknown.

TCRdb used MiXCR to reprocess the PCR reads, holding one entry per CDR3 protein. The table lists about 640,000 distinct CDR3 sequences, less than 20% of them singletons, with under 0.95% in the top ten. There are 15 residues in the CDR3. Germline V gives CDR1 ENHRY, CDR2 SYGVKD. Trimming removed 6 bases from V and 3 bases from J; junction bases left unmatched: 9. V usage is TRBV10-3 and J usage is TRBJ2-3, with TRBD1 identical over 7 bases. Material: naive CD8+ T cells from blood, with Jurkat cell RNA spiked in. Subset denoted: FACS-sorted CD8+CD4-CCR7+CD45RA+ naive T cells. The source of this sequence is a human donor in good health. Some libraries in this study had Jurkat cell RNA spiked in. Here the CDR3 reads CAIRKQGKGTDTQYF. In DNA form, the CDR3 reads TGTGCCATCAGAAAACAGGGGAAGGGAACAGATACGCAGTATTTT.